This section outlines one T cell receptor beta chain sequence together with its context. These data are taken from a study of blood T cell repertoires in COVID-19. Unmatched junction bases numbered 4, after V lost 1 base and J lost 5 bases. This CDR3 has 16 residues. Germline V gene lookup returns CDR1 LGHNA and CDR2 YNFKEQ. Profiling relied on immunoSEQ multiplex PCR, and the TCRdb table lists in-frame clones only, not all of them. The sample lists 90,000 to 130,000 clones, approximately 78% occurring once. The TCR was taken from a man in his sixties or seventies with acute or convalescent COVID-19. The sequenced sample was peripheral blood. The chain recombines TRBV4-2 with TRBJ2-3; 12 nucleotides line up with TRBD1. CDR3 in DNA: TGTGCCAGCAGCCAAGCAGGGACAGGGGGCTTAGATACGCAGTATTTT. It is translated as CASSQAGTGGLDTQYF.